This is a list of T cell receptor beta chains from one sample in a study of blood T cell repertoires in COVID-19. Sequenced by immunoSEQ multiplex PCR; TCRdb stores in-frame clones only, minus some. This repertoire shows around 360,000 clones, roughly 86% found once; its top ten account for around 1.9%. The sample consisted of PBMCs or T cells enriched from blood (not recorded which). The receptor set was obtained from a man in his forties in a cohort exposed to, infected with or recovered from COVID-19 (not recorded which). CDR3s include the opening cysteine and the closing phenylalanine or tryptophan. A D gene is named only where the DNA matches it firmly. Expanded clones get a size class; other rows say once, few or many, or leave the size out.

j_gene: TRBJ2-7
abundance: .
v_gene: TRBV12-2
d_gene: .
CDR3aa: CASRFRLLSSYEQYF
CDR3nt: TGTGCAAGTCGCTTTCGCCTACTTTCTTCCTACGAGCAGTACTTC

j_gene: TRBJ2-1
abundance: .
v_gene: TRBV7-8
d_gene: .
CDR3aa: CASSSHPTSRYNEQFF
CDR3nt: TGTGCCAGCAGCTCCCACCCCACTAGCCGGTACAATGAGCAGTTCTTC

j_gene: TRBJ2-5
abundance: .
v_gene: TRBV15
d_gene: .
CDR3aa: CATSRDQGGQETQYF
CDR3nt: TGTGCCACCAGCAGAGATCAGGGTGGACAAGAGACCCAGTACTTC

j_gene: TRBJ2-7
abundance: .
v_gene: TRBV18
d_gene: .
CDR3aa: CASSPGSLDYEQYF
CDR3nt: TGTGCCAGCTCACCGGGCAGCCTGGACTACGAGCAGTACTTC

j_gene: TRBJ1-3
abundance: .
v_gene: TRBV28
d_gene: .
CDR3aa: CASSFGQGSNSGNTIYF
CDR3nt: TGTGCCAGCAGTTTCGGTCAGGGTTCTAACTCTGGAAACACCATATATTTT

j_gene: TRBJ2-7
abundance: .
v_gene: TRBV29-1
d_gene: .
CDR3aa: CSVFNSYEQYF
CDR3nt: TGCAGCGTCTTTAACAGTTACGAGCAGTACTTC

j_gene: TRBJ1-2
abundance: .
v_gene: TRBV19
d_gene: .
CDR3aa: CASSGGGPYGYTF
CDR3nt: TGTGCCAGTAGTGGAGGTGGTCCTTATGGCTACACCTTC

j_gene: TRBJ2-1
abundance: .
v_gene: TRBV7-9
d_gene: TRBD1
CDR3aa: CASSLGLGQGNNEQFF
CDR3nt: TGTGCCAGCAGCTTAGGGTTGGGACAGGGTAACAATGAGCAGTTCTTC

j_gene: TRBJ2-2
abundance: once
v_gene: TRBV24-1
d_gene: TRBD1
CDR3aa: CATSAAGGTGELFF
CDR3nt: TGTGCCACCAGTGCGGCAGGGGGAACCGGGGAGCTGTTTTTT

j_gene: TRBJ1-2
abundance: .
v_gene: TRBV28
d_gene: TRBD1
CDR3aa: CASSLGTGVQGYTF
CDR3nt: TGTGCCAGCAGTTTAGGGACAGGGGTTCAGGGCTACACCTTC